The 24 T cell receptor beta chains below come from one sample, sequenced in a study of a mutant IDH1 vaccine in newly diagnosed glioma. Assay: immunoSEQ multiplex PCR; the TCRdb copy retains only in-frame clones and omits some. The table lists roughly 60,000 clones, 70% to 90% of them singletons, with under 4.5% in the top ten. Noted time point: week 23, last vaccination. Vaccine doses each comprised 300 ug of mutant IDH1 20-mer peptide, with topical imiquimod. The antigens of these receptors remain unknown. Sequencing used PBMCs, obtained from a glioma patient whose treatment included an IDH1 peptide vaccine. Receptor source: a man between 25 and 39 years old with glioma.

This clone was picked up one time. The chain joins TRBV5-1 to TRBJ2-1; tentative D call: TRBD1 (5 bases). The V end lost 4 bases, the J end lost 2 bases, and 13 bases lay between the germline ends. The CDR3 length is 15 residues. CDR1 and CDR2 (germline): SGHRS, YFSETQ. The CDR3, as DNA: TGCGCCAGCAGCGCCGGACACAGTACCTACAATGAGCAGTTCTTC. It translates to CASSAGHSTYNEQFF.

CDR3 bases: TGTGCCAGCAGTGACACGGGGGACCTATACGAGCAGTACTTC. Amino acids: CASSDTGDLYEQYF. This chain connects TRBV6-1 to TRBJ2-7, with a tentative D call TRBD2 (6 bases). The CDR3 consists of 14 residues. Germline loops: CDR1 MNHNS, CDR2 SASEGT. Trimming cost V 3 bases and J 4 bases, with 13 bases left between them.

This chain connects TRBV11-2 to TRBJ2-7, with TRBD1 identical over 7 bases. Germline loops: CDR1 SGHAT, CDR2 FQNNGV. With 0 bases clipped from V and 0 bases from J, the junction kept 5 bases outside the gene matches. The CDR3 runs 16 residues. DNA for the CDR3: TGTGCCAGCAGCTTAGAGTGGGACAGTTACTCCTACGAGCAGTACTTC. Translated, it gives CASSLEWDSYSYEQYF.

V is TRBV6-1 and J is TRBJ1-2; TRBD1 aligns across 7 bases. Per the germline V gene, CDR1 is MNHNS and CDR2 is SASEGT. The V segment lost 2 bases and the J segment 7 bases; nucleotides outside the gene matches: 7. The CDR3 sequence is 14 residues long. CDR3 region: CASSEMRGQGGYTF. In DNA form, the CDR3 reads TGTGCCAGCAGTGAAATGAGGGGGCAGGGTGGCTACACCTTC.

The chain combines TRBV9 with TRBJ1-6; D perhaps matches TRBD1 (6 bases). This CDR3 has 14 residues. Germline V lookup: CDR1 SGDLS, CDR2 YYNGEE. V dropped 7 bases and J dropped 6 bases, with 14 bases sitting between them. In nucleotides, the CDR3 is TGTGCCAGCGCCCTGGACAGAGCTAATTCACCCCTCCACTTT. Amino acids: CASALDRANSPLHF.

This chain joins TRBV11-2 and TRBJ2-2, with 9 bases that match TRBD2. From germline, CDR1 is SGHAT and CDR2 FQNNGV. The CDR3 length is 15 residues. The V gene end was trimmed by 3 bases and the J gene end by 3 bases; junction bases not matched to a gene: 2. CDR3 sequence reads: CASSFSGGYTGELFF. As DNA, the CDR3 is TGTGCCAGCAGCTTTAGCGGGGGATACACCGGGGAGCTGTTTTTT.

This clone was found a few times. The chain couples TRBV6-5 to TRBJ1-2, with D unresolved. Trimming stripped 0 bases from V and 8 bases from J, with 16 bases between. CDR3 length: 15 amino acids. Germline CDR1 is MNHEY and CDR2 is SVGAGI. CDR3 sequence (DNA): TGTGCCAGCAGTTACTCGATATTGGCAGGTTCAGGCTACACCTTC. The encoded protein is CASSYSILAGSGYTF.

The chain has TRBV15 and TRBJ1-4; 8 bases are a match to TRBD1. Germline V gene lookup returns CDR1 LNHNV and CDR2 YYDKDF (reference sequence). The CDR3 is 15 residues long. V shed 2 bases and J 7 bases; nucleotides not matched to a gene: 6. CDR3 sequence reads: CATSRSRTGPEKLFF. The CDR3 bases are TGTGCCACCAGCAGATCAAGGACAGGGCCTGAAAAACTGTTTTTT.

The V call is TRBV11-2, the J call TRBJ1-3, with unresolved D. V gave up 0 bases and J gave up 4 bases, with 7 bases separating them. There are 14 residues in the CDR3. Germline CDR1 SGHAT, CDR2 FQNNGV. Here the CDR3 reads CASSLEGPGNTIYF. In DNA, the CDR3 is TGTGCCAGCAGCTTAGAAGGACCGGGAAACACCATATATTTT.

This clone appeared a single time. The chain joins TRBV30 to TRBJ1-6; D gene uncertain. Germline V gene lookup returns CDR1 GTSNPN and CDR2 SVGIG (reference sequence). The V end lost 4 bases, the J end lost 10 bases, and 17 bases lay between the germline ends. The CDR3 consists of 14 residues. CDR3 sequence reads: CAWTTGFTRSPLHF. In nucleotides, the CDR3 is TGTGCCTGGACAACTGGGTTTACCAGATCACCCCTCCACTTT.

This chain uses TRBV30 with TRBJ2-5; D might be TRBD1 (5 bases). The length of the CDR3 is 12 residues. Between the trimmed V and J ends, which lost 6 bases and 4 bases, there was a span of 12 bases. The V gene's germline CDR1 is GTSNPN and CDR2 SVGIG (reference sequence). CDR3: CACRVLGETQYF. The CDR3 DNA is TGTGCCTGCAGGGTCTTGGGAGAGACCCAGTACTTC. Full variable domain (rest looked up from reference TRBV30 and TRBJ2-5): SQTIHQWPATLVQPVGSPLSLECTVEGTSNPNLYWYRQAAGRGLQLLFYSVGIGQISSEVPQNLSASRPQDRQFILSSKKLLLSDSGFYLCACRVLGETQYFGPGTRLLVL.

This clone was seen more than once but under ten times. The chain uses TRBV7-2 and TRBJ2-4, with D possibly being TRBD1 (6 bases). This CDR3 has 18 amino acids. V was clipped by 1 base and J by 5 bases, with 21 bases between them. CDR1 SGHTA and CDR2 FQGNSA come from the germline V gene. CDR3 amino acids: CASSLVGVTGKGQNIQYF. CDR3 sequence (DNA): TGTGCCAGCAGCTTAGTTGGCGTGACAGGAAAGGGTCAAAACATTCAGTACTTC. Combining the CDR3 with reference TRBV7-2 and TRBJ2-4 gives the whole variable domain GAGVSQSPSNKVTEKGKDVELRCDPISGHTALYWYRQSLGQGLEFLIYFQGNSAPDKSGLPSDRFSAERTGGSVSTLTIQRTQQEDSAVYLCASSLVGVTGKGQNIQYFGAGTRLSVL.

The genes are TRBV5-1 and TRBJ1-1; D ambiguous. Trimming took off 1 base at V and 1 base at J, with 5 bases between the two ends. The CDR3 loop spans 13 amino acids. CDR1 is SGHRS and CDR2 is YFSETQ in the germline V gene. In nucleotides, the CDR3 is TGCGCCAGCAGCTTGACGCCGAACACTGAAGCTTTCTTT. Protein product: CASSLTPNTEAFF.

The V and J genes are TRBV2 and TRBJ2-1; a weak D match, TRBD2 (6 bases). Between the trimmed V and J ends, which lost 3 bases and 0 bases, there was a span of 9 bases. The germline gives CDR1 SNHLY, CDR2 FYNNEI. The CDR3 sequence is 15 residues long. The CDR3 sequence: CASSEVGSSYNEQFF. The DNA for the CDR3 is TGTGCCAGCAGTGAGGTCGGGAGCTCCTACAATGAGCAGTTCTTC. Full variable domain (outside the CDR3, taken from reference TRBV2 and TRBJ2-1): EPEVTQTPSHQVTQMGQEVILRCVPISNHLYFYWYRQILGQKVEFLVSFYNNEISEKSEIFDDQFSVERPDGSNFTLKIRSTKLEDSAMYFCASSEVGSSYNEQFFGPGTRLTVL.

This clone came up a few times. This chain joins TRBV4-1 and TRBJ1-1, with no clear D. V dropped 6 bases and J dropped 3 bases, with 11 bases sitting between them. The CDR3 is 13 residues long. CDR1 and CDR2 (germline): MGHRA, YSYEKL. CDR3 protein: CASSLSRDTEAFF. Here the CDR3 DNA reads TGCGCCAGCAGTCTCTCCCGAGACACTGAAGCTTTCTTT.

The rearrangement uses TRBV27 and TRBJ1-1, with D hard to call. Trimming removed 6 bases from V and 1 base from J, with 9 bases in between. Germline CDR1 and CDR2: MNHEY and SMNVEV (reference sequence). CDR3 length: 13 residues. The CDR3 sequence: CASSPDSNTEAFF. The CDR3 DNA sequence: TGTGCCAGCAGCCCGGACTCGAACACTGAAGCTTTCTTT.

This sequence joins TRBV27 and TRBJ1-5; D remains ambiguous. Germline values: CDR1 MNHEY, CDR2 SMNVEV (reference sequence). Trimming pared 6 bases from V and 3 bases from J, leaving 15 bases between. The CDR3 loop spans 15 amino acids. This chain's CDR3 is CASRSEMGNNQPQHF. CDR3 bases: TGTGCCAGCAGGTCCGAGATGGGCAACAATCAGCCCCAGCATTTT.

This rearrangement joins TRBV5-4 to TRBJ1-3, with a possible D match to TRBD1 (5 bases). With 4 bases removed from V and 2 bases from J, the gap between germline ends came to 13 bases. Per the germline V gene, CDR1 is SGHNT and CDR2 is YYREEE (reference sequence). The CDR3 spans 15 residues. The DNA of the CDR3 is TGTGCCAGCAGCCCCCGGGGCGGGACTGGAAACACCATATATTTT. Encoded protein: CASSPRGGTGNTIYF.

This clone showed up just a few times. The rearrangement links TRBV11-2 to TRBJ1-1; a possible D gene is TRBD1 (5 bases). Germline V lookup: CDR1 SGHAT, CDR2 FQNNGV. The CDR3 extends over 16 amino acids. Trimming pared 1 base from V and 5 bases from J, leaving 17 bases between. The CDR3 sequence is CASSLAVAGTGTEAFF. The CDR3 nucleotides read TGTGCCAGCAGCTTAGCGGTGGCAGGGACCGGGACTGAAGCTTTCTTT.

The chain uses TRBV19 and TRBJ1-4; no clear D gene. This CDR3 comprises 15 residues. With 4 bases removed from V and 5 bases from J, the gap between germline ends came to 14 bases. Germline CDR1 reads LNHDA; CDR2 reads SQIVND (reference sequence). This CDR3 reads CASSTIGTGNEKLFF. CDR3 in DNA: TGTGCCAGTAGTACAATAGGAACCGGAAATGAAAAACTGTTTTTT.

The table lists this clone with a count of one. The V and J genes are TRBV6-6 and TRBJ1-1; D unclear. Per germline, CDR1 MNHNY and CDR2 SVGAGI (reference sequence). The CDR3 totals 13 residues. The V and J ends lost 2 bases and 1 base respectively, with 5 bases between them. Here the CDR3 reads CASSYLPNTEAFF. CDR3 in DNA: TGTGCCAGCAGTTACCTTCCGAACACTGAAGCTTTCTTT.

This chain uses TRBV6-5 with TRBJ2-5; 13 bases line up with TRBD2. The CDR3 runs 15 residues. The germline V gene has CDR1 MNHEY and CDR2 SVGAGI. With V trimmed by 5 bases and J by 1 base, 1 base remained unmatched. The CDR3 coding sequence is TGTGCCAGCAGTCGGACTAGCGGGGGCCAAGAGACCCAGTACTTC. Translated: CASSRTSGGQETQYF.

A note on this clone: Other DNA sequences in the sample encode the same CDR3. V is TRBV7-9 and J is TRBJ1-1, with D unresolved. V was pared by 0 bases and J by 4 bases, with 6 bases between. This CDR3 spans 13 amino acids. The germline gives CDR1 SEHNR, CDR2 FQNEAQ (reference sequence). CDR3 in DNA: TGTGCCAGCAGCTTAGCCCGGGTCACTGAAGCTTTCTTT. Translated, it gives CASSLARVTEAFF.

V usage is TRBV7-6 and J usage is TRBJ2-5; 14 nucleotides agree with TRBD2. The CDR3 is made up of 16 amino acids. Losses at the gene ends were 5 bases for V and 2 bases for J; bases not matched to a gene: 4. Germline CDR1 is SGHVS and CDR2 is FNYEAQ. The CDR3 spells CASSVGTSGGQETQYF. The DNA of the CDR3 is TGTGCCAGCAGCGTCGGGACTAGCGGGGGACAAGAGACCCAGTACTTC.